This entry concerns a single TCR beta chain. Its antigen target is currently unknown. Nothing much larger sits one base from this clone, and base qualities are not available. This specimen belongs to a study of CD8 T cells in ankylosing spondylitis (dated by TCRdb to about 2017). The study in broad terms: To find TCR variants linked to disease, the study profiled T cell receptor beta repertoires in ankylosing spondylitis patients and healthy donors. The full study cohort was made up of 20 to 25 ankylosing spondylitis patients and 108 healthy donors. Peripheral blood was sampled, and synovial fluid was additionally collected from ankylosing spondylitis patients.

At the junction V is shortened by 4 bases and J by 0 bases, with 14 bases in between. Inclusive of the bounding cysteine and phenylalanine, the CDR3 is 16 residues long. Left in the record is the CDR3 DNA by itself, 48 bases read in frame from the first base. The germline V gene (reference sequence) supplies CDR1 SGHNT and CDR2 YYREEE. Broader findings and caveats from the paper: Some TCR beta motif variants had previously been reported in synovial fluid and blood of reactive arthritis patients, which suggested common disease-initiation mechanisms. In peripheral blood, the disease-linked clones were found at relatively low frequencies and had a CD8+ phenotype. Blood from ankylosing spondylitis patients appeared to be characterized by a TCR beta motif made up of about 8 highly homologous amino acid variants. The disease-linked clones were reported to be significantly enriched in matched synovial fluid samples from ankylosing spondylitis patients.

Sequenced using an Illumina HiSeq 2500. Quantitative 5'-RACE with molecular barcodes was used to prepare TCR beta libraries. In the source study's methods: A new computational method, built on a probabilistic model of VDJ rearrangement, was used to identify disease-linked TCR variants. TCRdb applied fastp at Q25 and MiXCR to the public reads, then kept only in-frame beta chains. When rows share a CDR3 protein, they turn into one entry using the most common DNA and genes. The V and J calls were not made by the authors but by TCRdb's processing. This sample gives over 700,000 distinct CDR3 sequences in total; 19% of them show up just once. The ten largest clones capture roughly a fifth of the sample.

Sequencing input: blood, either unsorted or a sorted T cell fraction (not recorded which). The sequence links TRBV5-4 to TRBJ2-1, with TRBD2 perhaps the D gene, on 5 matching bases. The source of this sequence is a male donor with ankylosing spondylitis. The DNA is TGTGCCAGCAGCCCGGTCGGGATACGCTCCTACAATGAGCAGTTCTTC. Its coded protein is CASSPVGIRSYNEQFF.